This TCR beta chain appears in the sequencing data of a study of blood T cell repertoires in COVID-19. In the source study's methods: How many nucleated cells were present was estimated from reference gene primer amplification. Assay: immunoSEQ multiplex PCR; the TCRdb copy retains only in-frame clones and omits some. V and J calls and clone size are those listed in that table; D and trimming were worked out from the DNA. The repertoire holds roughly 250,000 clones, with 85% to 90% as singletons. The sequence was obtained from a woman younger than 35 who had recovered from COVID-19. Sequencing was done on a sample of PBMCs or T cells enriched from blood (not recorded which).

CDR3 region: CASSREGLAGGWKAEQFF. The CDR3 nucleotides are TGCGCCAGCAGCCGGGAGGGGCTAGCGGGGGGTTGGAAGGCTGAGCAGTTCTTC. The genes are TRBV5-1 and TRBJ2-1; 11 bases are a match to TRBD2. The ends lost 4 bases at V and 9 bases at J; junction bases unmatched: 18. Germline CDR1 and CDR2: SGHRS and YFSETQ. The CDR3 runs to 18 residues.